The 29 T cell receptor beta chains given below trace back to one sample, sequenced in a study of a mutant IDH1 vaccine in newly diagnosed glioma. These TCRs are of unknown antigen specificity. Clones were sequenced by immunoSEQ multiplex PCR, and TCRdb holds only the in-frame ones, with some missing. The sample records over 60,000 clones, 75% to 90% being singletons. Noted time point: week 11, during vaccination. Vaccinated patients received 300 ug of mutant IDH1 20-mer peptide per dose, with topical imiquimod. The material was PBMCs, obtained from a glioma patient whose treatment included an IDH1 peptide vaccine. These receptors all stem from a man aged 35-49 years with glioma.

Here the CDR3 reads CSVEKGQVGGYGYTF. For the CDR3, the DNA is TGCAGCGTGGAGAAAGGACAGGTGGGGGGGTATGGCTACACCTTC. This sequence joins TRBV29-1 and TRBJ1-2, with 7 nucleotides matching TRBD1. The CDR3 runs 15 residues. CDR1 and CDR2 (germline): SQVTM, ANQGSEA. V dropped 6 bases and J dropped 5; count of bases not matched to a gene: 15.

This clone was seen once. The chain links TRBV28 to TRBJ1-1, with 9 nucleotides matching TRBD1. Per germline, CDR1 MDHEN and CDR2 SYDVKM. The CDR3 length is 14 residues. After removal of 5 bases from V and 4 bases from J, the junction contained 5 bases not matched to a gene. The CDR3 DNA is TGTGCCAGCAGTCAGACAGGGGGTGCCACTGAAGCTTTCTTT. Amino acid sequence: CASSQTGGATEAFF. The whole variable domain, remainder taken from reference TRBV28 and TRBJ1-1, is DVKVTQSSRYLVKRTGEKVFLECVQDMDHENMFWYRQDPGLGLRLIYFSYDVKMKEKGDIPEGYSVSREKKERFSLILESASTNQTSMYLCASSQTGGATEAFFGQGTRLTVV.

This rearrangement joins TRBV19 to TRBJ1-2; the D is unclear. The germline V and J ends were trimmed by 3 bases and 0 bases, with 11 bases remaining between them. From germline, CDR1 is LNHDA and CDR2 SQIVND (reference sequence). The CDR3 runs 15 residues. The CDR3 region has the DNA TGTGCCAGTAGTATCCCAGCCGGAGCTAACTATGGCTACACCTTC. Translated: CASSIPAGANYGYTF.

The chain carries TRBV6-1 and TRBJ2-5, with 15 bases matching TRBD2. The CDR3 totals 15 residues. Germline loops: CDR1 MNHNS, CDR2 SASEGT. With 7 bases clipped from V and 5 bases from J, the junction kept 5 bases outside the gene matches. The CDR3 DNA is TGTGCCAGCACCGGACTAGCGGGAGGGGGGGAGACCCAGTACTTC. Translating gives CASTGLAGGGETQYF.

The rearrangement links TRBV2 to TRBJ2-3, with D perhaps matching TRBD2 (6 bases). The ends were cut back, 4 bases at V and 5 bases at J, with 13 bases in the middle. Germline V lookup: CDR1 SNHLY, CDR2 FYNNEI. CDR3 length: 14 residues. CDR3 coding DNA: TGTGCCAGCAGTGTCCGACTAGAAGTAGATACGCAGTATTTT. Translated, it gives CASSVRLEVDTQYF.

The chain recombines TRBV7-9 with TRBJ2-2, with TRBD2 matching over 9 bases. Germline V gene sequence: CDR1 SEHNR, CDR2 FQNEAQ (reference sequence). With 5 bases clipped from V and 4 bases from J, the junction kept 2 bases outside the gene matches. The CDR3 has 14 residues. Here the CDR3 reads CASSPGLATGELFF. CDR3 nucleotide sequence: TGTGCCAGCAGCCCGGGACTAGCCACCGGGGAGCTGTTTTTT.

The V gene is TRBV6-5, the J gene TRBJ2-7, with TRBD2 identical over 9 bases. This CDR3 region has 15 residues. Trimming removed 2 bases from V and 3 bases from J; junction bases left unmatched: 5. Germline-derived CDR1 and CDR2 are MNHEY and SVGAGI. The DNA for the CDR3 is TGTGCCAGCAGTTACGTTAGCGGGAGCGGCTACGAGCAGTACTTC. As protein: CASSYVSGSGYEQYF.

The chain is built from TRBV19 and TRBJ1-1; 8 bases map to TRBD1. Germline CDR1 LNHDA, CDR2 SQIVND (reference sequence). CDR3 size: 15 residues. V shed 1 base, J shed 0 bases, and the junction held 1 base outside the gene matches. CDR3 bases: TGTGCCAGTAGTATAGTACAGGGGGTGAACACTGAAGCTTTCTTT. Translation gives CASSIVQGVNTEAFF.

This clone has only a few counts. The CDR3 loop reads CASSFEGRGQETQYF. CDR3 coding DNA: TGTGCCAGCAGCTTCGAAGGACGGGGCCAAGAGACCCAGTACTTC. The gene calls are TRBV7-6 and TRBJ2-5, with D possibly TRBD2 on 5 matching bases. This CDR3 is 15 amino acids long. The germline V gene encodes CDR1 SGHVS and CDR2 FNYEAQ. Between the trimmed V and J ends, which lost 3 bases and 1 base, there was a span of 12 bases.

V gene TRBV4-1 combines with J gene TRBJ2-2, with D tentatively TRBD1 (6 bases). The germline V gene has CDR1 MGHRA and CDR2 YSYEKL. This CDR3 is 17 amino acids long. Trimming cost V 2 bases and J 4 bases, with 17 bases left between them. DNA of the CDR3: TGCGCCAGCAGCCAATGGTGGCAGTCAGGGGCCACCGGGGAGCTGTTTTTT. This gives the protein CASSQWWQSGATGELFF.

The V and J genes are TRBV2 and TRBJ2-7; 8 positions match TRBD1. Trimming removed 4 bases from V and 2 bases from J; junction bases left unmatched: 7. Germline V gene lookup returns CDR1 SNHLY and CDR2 FYNNEI. The CDR3 is made up of 15 amino acids. The CDR3 loop reads CASSGRDRMTYEQYV. CDR3 sequence (DNA): TGTGCCAGCAGTGGCCGGGACAGGATGACCTACGAGCAGTACGTC.

The rearrangement uses TRBV28 and TRBJ1-2; D gene unclear. The ends were cut back, 6 bases at V and 1 base at J, with 15 bases in the middle. Germline loops: CDR1 MDHEN, CDR2 SYDVKM. The CDR3 is 15 residues long. CDR3 sequence (DNA): TGTGCCAGCAGGAGGATCCCTCTGTATAACTATGGCTACACCTTC. Protein sequence: CASRRIPLYNYGYTF.

The chain joins TRBV30 to TRBJ1-3; TRBD1 might be the D (6 bases). The CDR3 is made up of 17 amino acids. V lost 2 bases to trimming and J lost 0 bases, with 17 bases between them. CDR1 is GTSNPN, CDR2 SVGIG, per germline (reference sequence). Written as DNA, the CDR3 is TGTGCCTGGAGTCCGACAGGACAGCCGAACTCTGGAAACACCATATATTTT. Amino acids: CAWSPTGQPNSGNTIYF.

This clone has a single count. The chain couples TRBV27 to TRBJ1-2, with D unclear. V dropped 6 bases and J dropped 3 bases, with 14 bases sitting between them. This CDR3 region has 14 residues. Germline values: CDR1 MNHEY, CDR2 SMNVEV (reference sequence). The CDR3 sequence: CASSDTGWDYGYTF. The CDR3 nucleotides are TGTGCCAGCAGCGACACCGGGTGGGACTATGGCTACACCTTC.

This chain uses TRBV28 with TRBJ1-1; 7 bases line up with TRBD1. Germline CDR1 reads MDHEN; CDR2 reads SYDVKM. V gave up 6 bases and J gave up 4 bases; unmatched junction bases: 8. CDR3 size: 14 residues. CDR3 nucleotide sequence: TGTGCCAGCAGCCTGACAGGGTGGGGCACTGAAGCTTTCTTT. Protein: CASSLTGWGTEAFF.

The chain combines TRBV29-1 with TRBJ2-7, with D possibly matching TRBD1 (6 bases). The CDR3 is 15 residues long. Germline CDR1 reads SQVTM; CDR2 reads ANQGSEA. Trimming removed 5 bases at V and 4 bases at J, with 21 bases between. CDR3 nucleotides: TGCAGCGTTCATGCCCCTCGGGACACCTTTTACGAGCAGTACTTC. Amino acids: CSVHAPRDTFYEQYF.

The genes are TRBV5-6 and TRBJ2-3; 12 bases line up with TRBD2. CDR3 size: 16 residues. Germline loops: CDR1 SGHDT, CDR2 YYEEEE. V trimming: 0 bases; J trimming: 5 bases; junction bases outside the gene matches: 4. The CDR3 here is CASSLGLAGVQDTQYF. CDR3 nucleotides: TGTGCCAGCAGCTTGGGACTAGCGGGAGTACAAGATACGCAGTATTTT. Variable domain in full (rest from reference TRBV5-6 and TRBJ2-3): DAGVTQSPTHLIKTRGQQVTLRCSPKSGHDTVSWYQQALGQGPQFIFQYYEEEERQRGNFPDRFSGHQFPNYSSELNVNALLLGDSALYLCASSLGLAGVQDTQYFGPGTRLTVL.

This rearrangement joins TRBV2 to TRBJ1-4; D unresolved. V lost 0 bases to trimming and J lost 5 bases, with 10 bases between them. Germline V gene data show CDR1 as SNHLY and CDR2 as FYNNEI. The CDR3 has 15 residues. The CDR3 bases are TGTGCCAGCAGTGAAGCGATCACTGCGAATGAAAAACTGTTTTTT. Translation: CASSEAITANEKLFF.

The J gene is TRBJ1-1, the V gene TRBV6-6; D not certain. The V end was cut by 9 bases, the J end by 4 bases, with 15 bases between. Per the germline V gene, CDR1 is MNHNY and CDR2 is SVGAGI (reference sequence). This CDR3 is 13 amino acids long. The CDR3 is CASKAYTSTEAFF. CDR3 DNA: TGTGCCAGTAAGGCCTACACGAGCACTGAAGCTTTCTTT.

This clone was observed a single time. J is TRBJ2-3 and V is TRBV7-9, with 12 nucleotides matching TRBD2. CDR1 and CDR2 from the germline V gene are SEHNR and FQNEAQ (reference sequence). The CDR3 consists of 16 residues. The junction had 4 bases not matched to a gene; V was cut back by 2 bases and J by 4 bases. CDR3 nucleotides: TGTGCCAGCAGCTTACGACTAGCGGGAGTTGCAGATACGCAGTATTTT. It yields the protein CASSLRLAGVADTQYF.

This chain links TRBV5-1 with TRBJ1-3; D gene unclear. V was cut by 5 bases and J by 0 bases, with 6 bases left in between. Per the germline V gene, CDR1 is SGHRS and CDR2 is YFSETQ. The CDR3 totals 13 residues. CDR3 residues: CASRPDSGNTIYF. For the CDR3, the DNA is TGCGCCAGCAGGCCGGACTCTGGAAACACCATATATTTT.

The chain recombines TRBV5-5 with TRBJ2-7; D ambiguous. Germline CDR1 and CDR2: SGHKS and YYEKEE (reference sequence). Trimming took 0 bases from V and 3 from J, leaving 13 bases between them. This CDR3 spans 15 amino acids. The CDR3 nucleotides are TGTGCCAGCAGCTTGGCGGTGGAGTCACTCTACGAGCAGTACTTC. It is translated as CASSLAVESLYEQYF.

The genes are TRBV2 and TRBJ2-2, with no clear D. The CDR3 is made up of 14 amino acids. V was cut by 1 base and J by 0 bases, with 3 bases left in between. The germline gives CDR1 SNHLY, CDR2 FYNNEI. CDR3: CASSEGSNTGELFF. Here the CDR3 DNA reads TGTGCCAGCAGTGAAGGGTCGAACACCGGGGAGCTGTTTTTT.

This clone has just one count. The rearrangement joins TRBV6-1 to TRBJ1-1; tentative D call: TRBD1 (5 bases). The CDR3 consists of 13 residues. The V end was cut by 6 bases, the J end by 8 bases, with 16 bases between. CDR1 and CDR2 (germline): MNHNS, SASEGT. CDR3 sequence (DNA): TGTGCCAGCAGGCGCCCGGGGGAGGTCGAAGCTTTCTTT. Its translation is CASRRPGEVEAFF.

There are a few counts of this clone. The chain has TRBV28 and TRBJ2-1; the D is unclear. CDR3 length equals 14 residues. The V and J ends lost 2 bases and 0 bases respectively, with 5 bases between them. The germline CDR1 and CDR2 sequences are MDHEN and SYDVKM. The CDR3 DNA follows: TGTGCCAGCAGTTTAGTGAGCTCCTACAATGAGCAGTTCTTC. This codes for CASSLVSSYNEQFF.

The chain employs TRBV11-3 and TRBJ2-1; the D gene is possibly TRBD2 (5 bases). The length of the CDR3 is 13 residues. Germline loops: CDR1 SGHNT, CDR2 YENEEA. Trimming left V 0 bases short and J 7 bases short, with 7 bases between. The DNA of the CDR3 is TGTGCCAGCAGCTTAGATCGCGGGAATGAGCAGTTCTTC. Translation: CASSLDRGNEQFF.

This chain connects TRBV7-9 to TRBJ1-2; TRBD1 might be the D (5 bases). This CDR3 is built from 17 residues. The V end was cut by 8 bases, the J end by 3 bases, with 25 bases between. Looked up from germline, CDR1 is SEHNR and CDR2 is FQNEAQ (reference sequence). As DNA, the CDR3 is TGTGCCAGCTCAGGTCGGAGTAGGGGTGTGTTAGACTATGGCTACACCTTC. Residues: CASSGRSRGVLDYGYTF.

J is TRBJ2-1 and V is TRBV7-9; tentatively, D is TRBD1 or TRBD2 (5 bases each). The V gene's germline CDR1 is SEHNR and CDR2 FQNEAQ (reference sequence). The V gene lost 5 bases and the J gene lost 8 bases, with 10 bases spanning the gap. This CDR3 has 12 residues. CDR3 loop: CASSGDLHEQFF. The CDR3 coding sequence is TGTGCCAGCAGCGGGGACCTCCATGAGCAGTTCTTC.

The J gene is TRBJ1-1, the V gene TRBV5-4; no reliable D call. This CDR3 spans 15 amino acids. V shed 3 bases and J shed 2 bases, with 14 bases lying between them. Per germline, CDR1 SGHNT and CDR2 YYREEE (reference sequence). CDR3 sequence (DNA): TGTGCCAGCAGCTCGCGTTATAGCTACAACACTGAAGCTTTCTTT. It yields the protein CASSSRYSYNTEAFF.